Following are 29 T cell receptor beta chains from one sample sequenced in a study of blood T cell repertoires in COVID-19. Repertoires were generated with immunoSEQ multiplex PCR, while TCRdb's copy carries only in-frame clones and drops some. The sample has around 160,000 clones; roughly 86% are singletons. The material sequenced was peripheral blood. Receptor source: a human donor in a cohort sampled during active COVID-19.

The chain carries TRBV27 and TRBJ2-7; D may be TRBD2 (6 bases). The CDR3 is made up of 15 amino acids. In germline, CDR1 is MNHEY, CDR2 SMNVEV (reference sequence). Deletions cut 6 bases from V and 4 bases from J, with 19 bases between. The CDR3 loop is CASSPGVVRSYEQYF. DNA for the CDR3: TGTGCCAGCAGCCCGGGGGTCGTAAGGTCGTACGAGCAGTACTTC.

The V call is TRBV11-3, the J call TRBJ2-2; 11 positions agree with TRBD2. The CDR3 covers 18 residues. Germline V gene data show CDR1 as SGHNT and CDR2 as YENEEA. V dropped 5 bases and J dropped 4; count of bases not matched to a gene: 12. The CDR3 region is CASSPGTSGPAGTGELFF. The CDR3 DNA follows: TGTGCCAGCAGCCCCGGGACTAGCGGACCAGCTGGCACCGGGGAGCTGTTTTTT.

This clone was counted once. The genes are TRBV11-3 and TRBJ2-1, with D tentatively TRBD2 (5 bases). Trimming pared 3 bases from V and 4 bases from J, leaving 7 bases between. The CDR3 covers 13 residues. The germline V gene encodes CDR1 SGHNT and CDR2 YENEEA. The CDR3 region is CASSLGSYNEQFF. As DNA, the CDR3 is TGTGCCAGCAGCTTGGGGAGTTACAATGAGCAGTTCTTC.

There are a few counts of this clone. This rearrangement joins TRBV10-2 to TRBJ1-6; no firm D call. The CDR3 is 13 residues long. The germline CDR1 and CDR2 sequences are WSHSY and SAAADI. The V and J ends lost 6 bases and 8 bases respectively, with 11 bases between them. The CDR3 bases are TGCGCCAGCAGGGAGCCGAGTGATTCACCCCTCCACTTT. It specifies CASREPSDSPLHF.

The chain couples TRBV5-8 to TRBJ2-3, with 7 bases fitting TRBD2. This CDR3 has 14 amino acids. Germline loops: CDR1 SGHTS, CDR2 YDEGEE. CDR3 residues: CAGSPRGVQDTQYF. CDR3 nucleotides: TGTGCTGGCTCCCCCCGGGGGGTCCAAGATACGCAGTATTTT. Combining the CDR3 with reference TRBV5-8 and TRBJ2-3 gives the whole variable domain EAGVTQSPTHLIKTRGQQATLRCSPISGHTSVYWYQQALGLGLQFLLWYDEGEERNRGNFPPRFSGRQFPNYSSELNVNALELEDSALYLCAGSPRGVQDTQYFGPGTRLTVL.

This sequence joins TRBV30 and TRBJ1-4, with 7 bases aligning to TRBD1. CDR3 length: 14 amino acids. The germline V gene encodes CDR1 GTSNPN and CDR2 SVGIG (reference sequence). J was trimmed by 7 bases and V by 1 base; bases with no gene match: 6. The CDR3 loop reads CAWSGQGGFEKLFF. CDR3 sequence (DNA): TGTGCCTGGAGTGGACAGGGTGGATTTGAAAAACTGTTTTTT.

CDR3 nucleotides: TGTGCCAGCAGCTTAGGGTCAGAAAATGAAAAACTGTTTTTT. Protein sequence: CASSLGSENEKLFF. The chain links TRBV7-8 to TRBJ1-4; D ambiguous. With 1 base removed from V and 5 bases from J, the gap between germline ends came to 8 bases. There are 14 residues in the CDR3. Germline CDR1 is SGHVS and CDR2 is FQNEAQ.

As DNA, the CDR3 is TGTGCCAGCAGCTCGATTTACTCTAGCGGGAGGGCAACCGGGGAGCTGTTTTTT. Its protein product is CASSSIYSSGRATGELFF. The rearrangement joins TRBV7-2 to TRBJ2-2; 12 nucleotides line up with TRBD2. The trim removed 4 bases at V and 5 bases at J, leaving 11 bases unmatched. The CDR3 runs 18 residues. Germline V gives CDR1 SGHTA, CDR2 FQGNSA.

This clone was seen only once. J is TRBJ2-3 and V is TRBV24-1; the match to TRBD2 covers 8 bases. Trimming removed 5 bases from V and 1 base from J; junction bases left unmatched: 4. The germline V gene has CDR1 KGHDR and CDR2 SFDVKD. The CDR3 runs to 15 residues. The CDR3 DNA sequence: TGTGCCACCAGTGCAGCGGGAGATGGCACAGATACGCAGTATTTT. It specifies CATSAAGDGTDTQYF.

This chain uses TRBV5-8 with TRBJ2-1; D remains unclear. Germline V gene sequence: CDR1 SGHTS, CDR2 YDEGEE. Trimming shortened V by 1 base and J by 7 bases, and 9 bases separated the two germline ends. CDR3 length: 13 amino acids. CDR3 nucleotides: TGTGCCAGCAGCTTGCCCCTATGGAATGAGCAGTTCTTC. Its translation: CASSLPLWNEQFF.

J is TRBJ2-1 and V is TRBV9; D not certain. The CDR3 is made up of 17 amino acids. Per the germline V gene, CDR1 is SGDLS and CDR2 is YYNGEE. The germline V and J ends were trimmed by 0 bases and 0 bases, with 13 bases remaining between them. The CDR3 here is CASSVVPTESSYNEQFF. The CDR3 nucleotides read TGTGCCAGCAGCGTAGTCCCTACAGAGAGCTCCTACAATGAGCAGTTCTTC.

This clone was found a few times. The V call is TRBV30, the J call TRBJ1-5; TRBD1 agrees at 7 bases. The CDR3 spans 14 residues. Germline assignment: CDR1 GTSNPN and CDR2 SVGIG (reference sequence). V dropped 6 bases and J dropped 3; count of bases not matched to a gene: 8. The CDR3 spells CACPTGSLNQPQHF. The CDR3 DNA reads TGTGCCTGCCCGACAGGGTCCCTCAATCAGCCCCAGCATTTT.

The table lists this clone with a few counts. The chain carries TRBV19 and TRBJ1-5; 7 bases are a match to TRBD1. The J segment lost 1 base and the V segment lost 4 bases, leaving 4 bases of the junction unmatched. The CDR3 contains 15 residues. The germline V gene has CDR1 LNHDA and CDR2 SQIVND (reference sequence). The CDR3 nucleotides are TGTGCCAGTAGTAAAATACAGGGGAGCAATCAGCCCCAGCATTTT. It translates to CASSKIQGSNQPQHF.

V usage is TRBV5-1 and J usage is TRBJ2-6; D possibly corresponds to TRBD2 (5 bases). The CDR3 runs to 15 residues. V was clipped by 7 bases and J by 0 bases, with 11 bases between them. The germline V gene encodes CDR1 SGHRS and CDR2 YFSETQ. The CDR3 DNA reads TGCGCCAGCGGGAGAACTTACTCTGGGGCCAACGTCCTGACTTTC. This sequence encodes CASGRTYSGANVLTF. The entire variable domain, with the rest obtained from reference TRBV5-1 and TRBJ2-6, is as follows: KAGVTQTPRYLIKTRGQQVTLSCSPISGHRSVSWYQQTPGQGLQFLFEYFSETQRNKGNFPGRFSGRQFSNSRSEMNVSTLELGDSALYLCASGRTYSGANVLTFGAGSRLTVL.

The chain recombines TRBV7-9 with TRBJ2-7; TRBD1 matches at 10 bases. The CDR3 is 17 amino acids. Germline loops: CDR1 SEHNR, CDR2 FQNEAQ (reference sequence). V lost 1 base, J lost 4 bases, and 10 bases stayed unmatched. The DNA of the CDR3 is TGTGCCAGCAGCTTAGAGAGCCGCGGGACAGGGGCGTACGAGCAGTACTTC. Protein product: CASSLESRGTGAYEQYF. Drawing the rest from reference TRBV7-9 and TRBJ2-7, the complete variable domain is DTGVSQNPRHKITKRGQNVTFRCDPISEHNRLYWYRQTLGQGPEFLTYFQNEAQLEKSRLLSDRFSAERPKGSFSTLEIQRTEQGDSAMYLCASSLESRGTGAYEQYFGPGTRLTVT.

The chain has TRBV18 and TRBJ2-3; no clear D gene. This CDR3 spans 14 amino acids. Trimming removed 0 bases at V and 5 bases at J, with 9 bases between. The V gene's germline CDR1 is KGHSH and CDR2 LQKENI. This chain's CDR3 is CASSPPSIVDTQYF. The CDR3 DNA reads TGTGCCAGCTCACCACCATCCATTGTAGATACGCAGTATTTT. Looking up the rest from reference TRBV18 and TRBJ2-3 gives the full variable domain: NAGVMQNPRHLVRRRGQEARLRCSPMKGHSHVYWYRQLPEEGLKFMVYLQKENIIDESGMPKERFSAEFPKEGPSILRIQQVVRGDSAAYFCASSPPSIVDTQYFGPGTRLTVL.

The rearrangement uses TRBV6-4 and TRBJ2-3, with D tentatively TRBD2 (6 bases). Trimming left V 4 bases short and J 0 bases short, with 11 bases between. The CDR3 is 15 amino acids. Per germline, CDR1 MRHNA and CDR2 SNTAGT. The chain's CDR3 is CASSVLGRSTDTQYF. CDR3 DNA: TGTGCCAGCAGTGTCCTGGGGAGGAGCACAGATACGCAGTATTTT.

The chain is built from TRBV6-1 and TRBJ2-7; D possibly corresponds to TRBD1 (6 bases). There are 12 residues in the CDR3. V was clipped by 3 bases and J by 6 bases, with 9 bases between them. The germline CDR1 and CDR2 sequences are MNHNS and SASEGT. This CDR3 is CASSDRQVEQYF. The CDR3 DNA reads TGTGCCAGCAGTGACCGACAGGTCGAGCAGTACTTC.

V is TRBV5-6 and J is TRBJ2-7; D remains unclear. The CDR3 runs to 17 residues. Deletions cut 3 bases from V and 0 bases from J, with 19 bases between. Germline V gene sequence: CDR1 SGHDT, CDR2 YYEEEE. CDR3: CASSSRPELQLSYEQYF. CDR3 sequence (DNA): TGTGCCAGCAGCTCCAGGCCGGAACTCCAACTCTCCTACGAGCAGTACTTC.

CDR3 nucleotides: TGTGCCAGCAGCAGAAGACCTAGCGGGGGCCAAGTCCAAGAGACCCAGTACTTC. Translated: CASSRRPSGGQVQETQYF. V is TRBV7-6 and J is TRBJ2-5; 10 bases align to TRBD2. The junction had 13 bases not matched to a gene; V was cut back by 5 bases and J by 1 base. The CDR3 totals 18 residues. CDR1 is SGHVS and CDR2 is FNYEAQ in the germline V gene.

The chain is built from TRBV6-5 and TRBJ2-1, with 9 bases that match TRBD2. The CDR3 is 13 residues long. V lost 10 bases and J lost 5; bases outside the gene matches: 6. Germline V gives CDR1 MNHEY, CDR2 SVGAGI. The CDR3 reads CAIGTSFNNEQFF. DNA for the CDR3: TGTGCCATAGGGACTAGCTTTAACAATGAGCAGTTCTTC.

J is TRBJ2-2 and V is TRBV9; a weak D match, TRBD1 (6 bases). V was pared by 1 base and J by 5 bases, with 6 bases between. The CDR3 contains 13 residues. Looked up from germline, CDR1 is SGDLS and CDR2 is YYNGEE. CDR3 protein: CASSVQGTGELFF. CDR3 bases: TGTGCCAGCAGCGTACAGGGGACCGGGGAGCTGTTTTTT.

The genes are TRBV28 and TRBJ2-7; 9 bases are a match to TRBD1. This CDR3 comprises 16 residues. After removal of 6 bases from V and 4 bases from J, the junction contained 13 bases not matched to a gene. Per germline, CDR1 MDHEN and CDR2 SYDVKM. CDR3 nucleotides: TGTGCCAGCAGCTCTACCGGGACAGGGTATTTGTACGAGCAGTACTTC. The encoded protein is CASSSTGTGYLYEQYF.

The rearrangement joins TRBV15 to TRBJ1-3; D not certain. Deletions cut 0 bases from V and 0 bases from J, with 6 bases between. CDR3 length: 15 residues. CDR1 is LNHNV, CDR2 YYDKDF, per germline (reference sequence). The CDR3: CATSRDRGSGNTIYF. The CDR3, as DNA: TGTGCCACCAGCAGAGACCGGGGCTCTGGAAACACCATATATTTT. Full variable domain (missing parts from reference TRBV15 and TRBJ1-3): DAMVIQNPRYQVTQFGKPVTLSCSQTLNHNVMYWYQQKSSQAPKLLFHYYDKDFNNEADTPDNFQSRRPNTSFCFLDIRSPGLGDTAMYLCATSRDRGSGNTIYFGEGSWLTVV.

The V gene is TRBV28, the J gene TRBJ2-7, with 7 bases fitting TRBD1. V shed 6 bases, J shed 1 base, and the junction held 6 bases outside the gene matches. The germline V gene encodes CDR1 MDHEN and CDR2 SYDVKM. The CDR3 totals 14 residues. CDR3 in amino acids: CASSLNRGSYEQYF. CDR3 coding DNA: TGTGCCAGCAGCCTCAACAGGGGATCCTACGAGCAGTACTTC.

The genes are TRBV18 and TRBJ2-3, with D hard to call. CDR1 is KGHSH and CDR2 is LQKENI in the germline V gene. The germline V and J ends were trimmed by 6 bases and 2 bases, with 6 bases remaining between them. The CDR3 sequence is 12 residues long. This CDR3 reads CASSLYTDTQYF. Here the CDR3 DNA reads TGTGCCAGCTCGTTATACACAGATACGCAGTATTTT.

The chain recombines TRBV11-1 with TRBJ2-1; the match to TRBD2 covers 8 bases. The CDR3 is 16 amino acids. Germline CDR1 reads SGHAT; CDR2 reads FQDESV (reference sequence). Trimming at V came to 5 bases and at J to 3 bases, leaving 9 bases not matched to a gene. In nucleotides, the CDR3 is TGTGCCAGCAGCACACGGGCGGGGGGCGACTACAATGAGCAGTTCTTC. It translates to CASSTRAGGDYNEQFF.

Regarding this clone: A read error may account for a junction end that differs from germline. V and J are TRBV7-8 and TRBJ2-3, with D perhaps TRBD2 (6 bases). CDR1 and CDR2 (germline): SGHVS, FQNEAQ. The CDR3 spans 13 residues. For the CDR3, the DNA is TGTGCCAGCAGCGCCACTAGCAGAGATACGCAGTATTTT. Amino acids: CASSATSRDTQYF.

The chain has TRBV7-2 and TRBJ2-3; 11 bases align to TRBD2. The CDR3 sequence is 17 residues long. From germline, CDR1 is SGHTA and CDR2 FQGNSA. Germline trimming cut 2 bases from V and 5 bases from J; bases unmatched to any gene: 9. The DNA for the CDR3 is TGTGCCAGCAGCTTAACCTCTACTAGCGGGAGAAAAGATACGCAGTATTTT. Protein sequence: CASSLTSTSGRKDTQYF.